The 21 T cell receptor beta chains presented below share a single source sample, sequenced in a study of a mutant IDH1 vaccine in newly diagnosed glioma. Noted time point: week 35, safety follow-up. A single vaccine dose contained 300 ug of mutant IDH1 20-mer peptide, and topical imiquimod was used with it. The method was immunoSEQ multiplex PCR; TCRdb's version includes in-frame clones alone and lacks a portion of them. Among about 74,000 clones listed, around 87% were seen once. These receptors lack a known antigen. The sequencing here drew on PBMCs, taken from a glioma patient whose treatment included an IDH1 peptide vaccine. The receptors originated from a young man with glioma.

The chain combines TRBV7-9 with TRBJ1-3; D not certain. With 0 bases removed from V and 0 bases from J, the gap between germline ends came to 9 bases. Germline V lookup: CDR1 SEHNR, CDR2 FQNEAQ (reference sequence). This CDR3 contains 16 residues. The CDR3 DNA reads TGTGCCAGCAGCTTAGCCCCCGTCTTCTCTGGAAACACCATATATTTT. This encodes CASSLAPVFSGNTIYF.

V and J are TRBV7-2 and TRBJ2-7; the D gene is possibly TRBD1 (5 bases). This CDR3 has 14 residues. Trimming removed 1 base at V and 5 bases at J, with 12 bases between. Germline lookup yields CDR1 SGHTA and CDR2 FQGNSA. The CDR3 DNA reads as TGTGCCAGCAGCTTAGTGGTCAGGGATGACGAGCAGTACTTC. Encoded protein: CASSLVVRDDEQYF.

J is TRBJ1-2 and V is TRBV10-1; no firm D call. The germline V gene encodes CDR1 WNHNN and CDR2 SYGVQD (reference sequence). This CDR3 is 13 amino acids long. Trimming took off 2 bases at V and 2 bases at J, with 6 bases between the two ends. For the CDR3, the DNA is TGCGCCAGCAGTGAGGGCATCAACTATGGCTACACCTTC. Amino acid sequence: CASSEGINYGYTF.

V and J are TRBV28 and TRBJ1-3; D remains ambiguous. The length of the CDR3 is 15 residues. V gave up 7 bases and J gave up 4 bases, with 17 bases separating them. CDR1 and CDR2 from the germline V gene are MDHEN and SYDVKM. CDR3 in amino acids: CASTTMVGAGNTIYF. The CDR3 DNA reads TGTGCCAGCACCACCATGGTGGGTGCAGGAAACACCATATATTTT.

V gene TRBV6-6 combines with J gene TRBJ2-2; 8 bases align to TRBD2. Germline CDR1 reads MNHNY; CDR2 reads SVGAGI (reference sequence). This CDR3 has 15 residues. The J segment lost 5 bases and the V segment lost 6 bases, leaving 8 bases of the junction unmatched. CDR3 bases: TGTGCCAGCAGCCTTAGCGGGGCGGGTACCGGGGAGCTGTTTTTT. Translating gives CASSLSGAGTGELFF.

V gene TRBV7-3 combines with J gene TRBJ2-3; 7 positions agree with TRBD1. Germline loops: CDR1 SGHTA, CDR2 FQGTGA. Trimming took 3 bases from V and 8 from J; bases not matched to a gene: 2. CDR3 length: 12 residues. The CDR3 coding sequence is TGTGCCAGCAGCTTCCGGGACAGTACGCAGTATTTT. Its protein is CASSFRDSTQYF.

The V gene is TRBV7-2, the J gene TRBJ2-7; possibly TRBD2 for D (6 bases). The CDR3 extends over 13 amino acids. The V gene lost 6 bases and the J gene lost 6 bases, with 15 bases spanning the gap. CDR1 and CDR2 (germline): SGHTA, FQGNSA. This CDR3 is CASSSTAGGEQYF. CDR3 nucleotide sequence: TGTGCCAGCAGTTCCACGGCCGGGGGCGAGCAGTACTTC.

The genes are TRBV2 and TRBJ2-3; tentative D call: TRBD2 (6 bases). The CDR3 extends over 13 amino acids. Deletions cut 8 bases from V and 2 bases from J, with 11 bases between. Germline V CDR1 and CDR2: SNHLY, FYNNEI. DNA of the CDR3: TGTGCCAGCGGGGACTTTTTCACAGATACGCAGTATTTT. Translated, it gives CASGDFFTDTQYF. Full variable domain (remainder filled in from reference TRBV2 and TRBJ2-3): EPEVTQTPSHQVTQMGQEVILRCVPISNHLYFYWYRQILGQKVEFLVSFYNNEISEKSEIFDDQFSVERPDGSNFTLKIRSTKLEDSAMYFCASGDFFTDTQYFGPGTRLTVL.

V and J are TRBV6-6 and TRBJ2-7; possible D gene TRBD1, 7 bases. This CDR3 is 15 amino acids long. CDR1 and CDR2 from the germline V gene are MNHNY and SVGAGI (reference sequence). The germline V and J ends were trimmed by 2 bases and 7 bases, with 18 bases remaining between them. The CDR3 DNA reads as TGTGCCAGCAGTTACGGCGGGACAGTCCTCGGGGAGCAGTACTTC. It is translated as CASSYGGTVLGEQYF.

The chain links TRBV18 to TRBJ2-2, with TRBD1 matching over 9 bases. Germline CDR1 reads KGHSH; CDR2 reads LQKENI. The CDR3 has 18 residues. V was pared by 6 bases and J by 6 bases, with 17 bases of the junction left unmatched. The CDR3 bases are TGTGCCAGCTCCCTAGAGACACCGGGACAGGGAATGGCCGGGGAGCTGTTTTTT. It is translated as CASSLETPGQGMAGELFF.

This chain links TRBV6-6 with TRBJ2-5; D might be TRBD2 (6 bases). Trimming took off 6 bases at V and 5 bases at J, with 13 bases between the two ends. This CDR3 has 13 residues. Per germline, CDR1 MNHNY and CDR2 SVGAGI (reference sequence). CDR3 coding DNA: TGTGCCAGCAGGGACGGGACTGAGGAGACCCAGTACTTC. It is translated as CASRDGTEETQYF.

This chain connects TRBV19 to TRBJ2-5; D is unresolved. Looked up from germline, CDR1 is LNHDA and CDR2 is SQIVND (reference sequence). Trimming shortened V by 6 bases and J by 2 bases, and 22 bases separated the two germline ends. CDR3 length equals 17 residues. In DNA form, the CDR3 reads TGTGCCAGTAGATCCTCGAATCTCCCGGCGGCGCAAGAGACCCAGTACTTC. Translation gives CASRSSNLPAAQETQYF.

The chain is built from TRBV5-1 and TRBJ2-5; no firm D call. The ends were cut back, 0 bases at V and 4 bases at J, with 7 bases in the middle. The CDR3 has 13 residues. In germline, CDR1 is SGHRS, CDR2 YFSETQ. CDR3: CASSLERRETQYF. The CDR3 DNA reads as TGCGCCAGCAGCTTGGAGAGGAGAGAGACCCAGTACTTC.

The rearrangement joins TRBV19 to TRBJ1-5; perhaps TRBD1 as D (6 bases). The CDR3 has 15 residues. Deletions cut 4 bases from V and 8 bases from J, with 18 bases between. CDR1 LNHDA and CDR2 SQIVND come from the germline V gene (reference sequence). CDR3 nucleotides: TGTGCCAGTAGTACCCTTGCGACAGGCCCTGAGCCCCAGCATTTT. Protein sequence: CASSTLATGPEPQHF. Together with reference TRBV19 and TRBJ1-5, the CDR3 gives the full variable domain: DGGITQSPKYLFRKEGQNVTLSCEQNLNHDAMYWYRQDPGQGLRLIYYSQIVNDFQKGDIAEGYSVSREKKESFPLTVTSAQKNPTAFYLCASSTLATGPEPQHFGDGTRLSIL.

The chain carries TRBV11-2 and TRBJ1-6, with 9 bases matching TRBD1. The V gene's germline CDR1 is SGHAT and CDR2 FQNNGV. The length of the CDR3 is 15 residues. V lost 4 bases, J lost 7 bases, and 5 bases stayed unmatched. In DNA form, the CDR3 reads TGTGCCAGCAGCTCCGGACAGGGGAGGAATTCACCCCTCCACTTT. Its protein product is CASSSGQGRNSPLHF. The whole variable domain, filled in from reference TRBV11-2 and TRBJ1-6, reads EAGVAQSPRYKIIEKRQSVAFWCNPISGHATLYWYQQILGQGPKLLIQFQNNGVVDDSQLPKDRFSAERLKGVDSTLKIQPAKLEDSAVYLCASSSGQGRNSPLHFGNGTRLTVT.

The rearrangement joins TRBV27 to TRBJ2-4; 9 positions match TRBD1. The CDR3 length is 13 residues. Unmatched junction bases numbered 4, after V lost 6 bases and J lost 7 bases. Germline V gene sequence: CDR1 MNHEY, CDR2 SMNVEV (reference sequence). The CDR3 sequence is CASRGTGNNIQYF. CDR3 sequence (DNA): TGTGCCAGCAGAGGGACAGGGAACAACATTCAGTACTTC.

The chain combines TRBV5-1 with TRBJ2-5; 8 bases line up with TRBD1. The CDR3 covers 16 residues. The germline V gene has CDR1 SGHRS and CDR2 YFSETQ. Germline trimming cut 5 bases from V and 5 bases from J; bases unmatched to any gene: 14. This CDR3 reads CASSRFGQGVEETQYF. In nucleotides, the CDR3 is TGCGCCAGCAGTCGATTCGGACAGGGAGTGGAGGAGACCCAGTACTTC.

V is TRBV9 and J is TRBJ2-3; 12 bases line up with TRBD2. J gave up 5 bases and V 4 bases, and 5 bases lay outside the gene matches. CDR3 length equals 15 residues. Germline assignment: CDR1 SGDLS and CDR2 YYNGEE. CDR3 sequence: CASSSRLAGVDTQYF. The CDR3 coding sequence is TGTGCCAGCAGCTCCAGACTAGCGGGAGTAGATACGCAGTATTTT.

This clone was observed a few times. The chain carries TRBV19 and TRBJ1-1; D is unresolved. CDR3 length equals 11 residues. V lost 4 bases and J lost 6, with 6 bases in between. Germline V gene data show CDR1 as LNHDA and CDR2 as SQIVND (reference sequence). CDR3 bases: TGTGCCAGTAGTACCGGGGCTGAAGCTTTCTTT. As protein: CASSTGAEAFF.

This chain joins TRBV9 and TRBJ1-6; 8 nucleotides agree with TRBD1. The CDR3 has 15 amino acids. CDR1 and CDR2 (germline): SGDLS, YYNGEE. After removal of 3 bases from V and 7 bases from J, the junction contained 6 bases not matched to a gene. This chain's CDR3 is CASSGVRGLNSPLHF. The DNA for the CDR3 is TGTGCCAGCAGCGGCGTCAGGGGGCTGAATTCACCCCTCCACTTT.

The J gene is TRBJ2-4, the V gene TRBV4-2; D is possibly TRBD1 or TRBD2 (5 bases each). This CDR3 has 14 residues. The germline V gene encodes CDR1 LGHNA and CDR2 YNFKEQ. Trimming removed 4 bases at V and 6 bases at J, with 13 bases between. The CDR3 sequence is CASSLGRDLNIQYF. The CDR3 DNA sequence: TGTGCCAGCAGCCTCGGCCGGGACCTAAACATTCAGTACTTC.